Reported below is one TCR beta chain. The antigen is unknown. The germline V and J ends were trimmed by 0 bases and 6 bases, with 8 bases remaining between them. The CDR3 has 13 residues. Germline V gene data show CDR1 as SGDLS and CDR2 as YYNGEE. The data originate from a study of cytomegalovirus exposure and HLA in healthy donors. At the level of the study: Out of fewer than 400 genotyped donors, about 80% belonged to the Caucasian-associated ancestry cluster.

60 Vbeta and 13 Jbeta primers were used in PCR. The protocol was immunoSEQ multiplex PCR, while the TCRdb copy is restricted to in-frame clones and leaves out a portion. The sample yields approximately 160,000 clones, 55% to 70% seen once. General observations from the study: Most TCR sequences showed up rarely, but some public TCRs showed up in many donors. Earlier analysis yielded a pattern in which most TCR beta V segments were productive about 87% or about 30% of the time. The only immune exposure information that was available was CMV serostatus.

The material sequenced was PBMCs. V is TRBV9 and J is TRBJ2-3; D is unresolved. This TCR was sampled from a woman in her 30s in good health and CMV-seropositive. The CDR3 DNA reads as TGTGCCAGCAGCGTAGCAGTGGTCGATACGCAGTATTTT. It yields the protein CASSVAVVDTQYF. The complete variable domain, with remaining parts taken from reference TRBV9 and TRBJ2-3, reads DSGVTQTPKHLITATGQRVTLRCSPRSGDLSVYWYQQSLDQGLQFLIQYYNGEERAKGNILERFSAQQFPDLHSELNLSSLELGDSALYFCASSVAVVDTQYFGPGTRLTVL.